This T cell receptor beta chain was observed in a study of T-cell memory formation after mild COVID-19. General study results and limits: The finding that pre-infection memory included some responding clones suggested that cross-reactive memory joined. Among CD4+ contracting clones, most were CM and EM, and CD8+ ones EMRA.

TCRdb processed the 5' RACE reads anew with MiXCR; each CDR3 protein has one entry. This table holds hundreds of thousands of distinct CDR3 sequences, under 8.5% found once. V lost 6 bases, J lost 1 base, and 7 bases lay in between. The CDR3 runs 13 residues. Germline values: CDR1 MNHEY, CDR2 SVGAGI. This clonotype showed up just a few times. Its target is unknown. Sequencing was performed on PBMCs or a T cell subset sorted from them (not recorded which). This clonotype was sampled from a man between 18 and 29 years old who had mild COVID-19 (a few samples of this study predate the infection). Cell type and time point are not known. The chain links TRBV6-5 to TRBJ1-5; D remains unclear. CDR3 nucleotides: TGTGCCAGCAGAGATACAAGCAATCAGCCCCAGCATTTT. Translation: CASRDTSNQPQHF.